The rows below give T cell receptor beta chains drawn from one sample of a study of blood T cell repertoires in COVID-19. Repertoires were generated with immunoSEQ multiplex PCR, while TCRdb's copy carries only in-frame clones and drops some. The sample contains some 200,000 clones, 82% of which appear only once. Material: peripheral blood. The receptors shown here come from a woman aged 70 to 79 with COVID-19, enrolled during active disease. Both conserved end residues are part of each CDR3. A D gene is named only where the DNA matches it firmly. A row's size may be missing; if present it is once, few, many or a size class.

D gene	J gene	V gene	clone size	CDR3 DNA	CDR3 protein
NA	TRBJ2-3	TRBV24-1	NA	TGTGCCACCAGTGATTCTAGGTTCCTCACAGATACGCAGTATTTT	CATSDSRFLTDTQYF
NA	TRBJ2-7	TRBV5-1	NA	TGCGCCAGCAGCCTATATGGAGATTACTACGAGCAGTACTTC	CASSLYGDYYEQYF
NA	TRBJ1-2	TRBV12-5	NA	TGTGCTAGTGGTTTGGTACTTAGGGTGGGACTCCCGAACTCTCTACTCTTC	CASGLVLRVGLPNSLLF
TRBD2	TRBJ2-7	TRBV19	NA	TGTGCCAGTAGTAGGGGCAGCACCGGGACTAACGAGCAGTACTTC	CASSRGSTGTNEQYF
NA	TRBJ2-3	TRBV5-4	once	TGTGCCAGCAGCCAGTCAGCTGGAGGTGGCACAGATACGCAGTATTTT	CASSQSAGGGTDTQYF
NA	TRBJ1-1	TRBV14	NA	TGTGCCAGCAGGGAACAGGGATACGGGAACACTGAAGCTTTCTTT	CASREQGYGNTEAFF
TRBD2	TRBJ2-5	TRBV4-1	once	TGCGCCAGCAGCCGACTAGCACTAGAGACCCAGTACTTC	CASSRLALETQYF
NA	TRBJ2-2	TRBV7-3	NA	TGTGCCAGCAGCTTGCAGGGGAGAAACACCGGGGAGCTGTTTTTT	CASSLQGRNTGELFF
NA	TRBJ2-5	TRBV19	NA	TGTGCCAGTAGTTCTCGAGCCGGACTTGAGACCCAGTACTTC	CASSSRAGLETQYF
TRBD2	TRBJ2-7	TRBV5-1	NA	TGCGCCAGCAGCCCCCGGACTAGCGGGCCCTACGAGCAGTACTTC	CASSPRTSGPYEQYF
NA	TRBJ1-6	TRBV11-2	NA	TGTGCCAGCAGCTTTGCCCCAGGCTCTAATTCACCCCTCCACTTT	CASSFAPGSNSPLHF
NA	TRBJ2-5	TRBV18	NA	TGTGCCAGCTCCGTACTTCAAGAGACCCAGTACTTC	CASSVLQETQYF
NA	TRBJ2-1	TRBV27	NA	TGTGCCAGCAGTTTTCGTACTACCTACAATGAGCAGTTCTTC	CASSFRTTYNEQFF
TRBD1	TRBJ2-2	TRBV19	NA	TGTGCCACCACGGGACAGGCGAACACCGGGGAGCTGTTTTTT	CATTGQANTGELFF
NA	TRBJ2-7	TRBV11-2	NA	TGTGCCAGCAGCTTAGATCTTCTAGGCCCCTACGAGCAGTACTTC	CASSLDLLGPYEQYF
TRBD1	TRBJ1-4	TRBV24-1	NA	TGTGCCACCAGTGATGACCACAGGGGGTCCGAAAAACTGTTTTTT	CATSDDHRGSEKLFF
NA	TRBJ2-2	TRBV12-3/TRBV12-4	NA	TGTGCCAGCAGTTTAAGCGCTGGGGAGCTGTTTTTT	CASSLSAGELFF
TRBD2	TRBJ2-1	TRBV19	NA	TGTGCCAGTTCCAAAGGACTAGCGGGAGATAGGTCCTACAATGAGCAGTTCTTC	CASSKGLAGDRSYNEQFF
TRBD2	TRBJ2-7	TRBV28	NA	TGTGCCAGCAGTCCCGGGGGAGCGGGAGACTCCTACGAGCAGTACTTC	CASSPGGAGDSYEQYF
NA	TRBJ1-2	TRBV7-9	NA	TGTGCCAGCAGCTTAGAGACAGCCGGTAACTATGGCTACACCTTC	CASSLETAGNYGYTF
TRBD2	TRBJ2-1	TRBV7-2	once	TGTGCCAGCAGCTTAGTGGGTAGCGGGATCTCCTACAATGAGCAGTTCTTC	CASSLVGSGISYNEQFF
NA	TRBJ1-4	TRBV28	NA	TGTGCCAGCACCCGTTTTTTGGGCACGCATCTTGAAAAACTGTTTTTT	CASTRFLGTHLEKLFF
NA	TRBJ2-1	TRBV5-4	few	TGTGCCAGCAGCCCAGGGGGAGGCTCCTACAATGAGCAGTTCTTC	CASSPGGGSYNEQFF
NA	TRBJ2-1	TRBV20-1	NA	TGCAGTGCTAGAGTCAACAATGAGCAGTTCTTC	CSARVNNEQFF
NA	TRBJ1-2	TRBV5-1	few	TGCGCCAGCAGCCCGGGGGGTACAGGAAACTATGGCTACACCTTC	CASSPGGTGNYGYTF
TRBD2	TRBJ2-1	TRBV7-9	NA	TGTGCCAGCAGCCCCCATCTAGCGGGAGAGTCGGATGAGCAGTTCTTC	CASSPHLAGESDEQFF
TRBD1	TRBJ2-7	TRBV6-4	few	TGTGCCAGCAGTCAGCCTCAGGACAGGGGTTTATACGAGCAGTACTTC	CASSQPQDRGLYEQYF
TRBD1	TRBJ1-5	TRBV19	NA	TGTGCCAGTAGTACTCGGGACAGGGGGCGCGATCAGCCCCAGCATTTT	CASSTRDRGRDQPQHF
TRBD2	TRBJ2-1	TRBV7-2	NA	TGTGCCAGCAGCTTACGCCTAGCGGATGAGCAGTTCTTC	CASSLRLADEQFF
NA	TRBJ2-2	TRBV28	once	TGTGCCAGCAGTTCACTGCGGACTCGAGTTGGGGCCGGGGAGCTGTTTTTT	CASSSLRTRVGAGELFF
NA	TRBJ1-2	TRBV28	few	TGTGCCAGTAACTTCTATGGCTACACCTTC	CASNFYGYTF
TRBD2	TRBJ2-7	TRBV5-1	NA	TGCGCCAGCAGCCCACGCCGGGGGGGTACAGGCGAGCAGTACTTC	CASSPRRGGTGEQYF
NA	TRBJ1-5	TRBV7-3	few	TGTGCCAGCAGCTCTAATGGCAATCAGCCCCAGCATTTT	CASSSNGNQPQHF
NA	TRBJ2-7	TRBV2	NA	TGTGCCAGTTCCCCCGACCGGGACACTTTTTACGAGCAGTACTTC	CASSPDRDTFYEQYF
TRBD1	TRBJ1-2	TRBV29-1	NA	TGCAGCGTTGGGGACAGGACGAACTATGGCTACACCTTC	CSVGDRTNYGYTF
TRBD1	TRBJ2-2	TRBV6-5	NA	TGTGCCAGCAGTATTGACAGGGGGCGCACCGGGGAGCTGTTTTTT	CASSIDRGRTGELFF
TRBD2	TRBJ2-5	TRBV7-6	NA	TGTGCCAGCAGACAGAATAGCGGGAACATCCAAGAGACCCAGTACTTC	CASRQNSGNIQETQYF
TRBD2	TRBJ2-5	TRBV9	NA	TGTGCCAGCAGCGTAGGAAGCGGGGAAGAGACCCAGTACTTC	CASSVGSGEETQYF
NA	TRBJ1-5	TRBV4-1	NA	TGCGCCAGCAGCCAAGACAACCGCGATAATCAGCCCCAGCATTTT	CASSQDNRDNQPQHF
TRBD1	TRBJ2-7	TRBV4-2	NA	TGTGCCAGCAGCCCCGGGACAGGGCGGTACGAGCAGTACTTC	CASSPGTGRYEQYF
NA	TRBJ2-1	TRBV11-2	NA	TGTGCCAGCAGCTTAGATTTCTCCTCCTACAATGAGCAGTTCTTC	CASSLDFSSYNEQFF
TRBD1	TRBJ1-2	TRBV29-1	NA	TGCAGCAGTGCACGGACAGGGGGCGGGGACGGCTACACCTTC	CSSARTGGGDGYTF
TRBD1	TRBJ1-6	TRBV28	once	TGTGCCACCATACAGGGGGCAACGTCACCCCTCCACTTT	CATIQGATSPLHF
NA	TRBJ2-7	TRBV18	NA	TGTGCCAGCTCACCAAGCCTAGAGGTGGAGCAGTACTTC	CASSPSLEVEQYF
NA	TRBJ2-3	TRBV30	NA	TGTGCCTGGACCAAACCGGGCCCCGGGGACACAGATACGCAGTATTTT	CAWTKPGPGDTDTQYF
TRBD1	TRBJ1-2	TRBV5-4	NA	TGTGCCGTGCATTCAACAGGGGAGAGCTACACCTTC	CAVHSTGESYTF
TRBD1	TRBJ2-7	TRBV7-2	NA	TGTGCCAGCAGCAAAAGGGGGACAGGGCCCTACGAGCAGTACTTC	CASSKRGTGPYEQYF
NA	TRBJ2-7	TRBV7-8	many	TGTGCCAGCAGCTTAGGGCGGCAGGGCCTCGAGCAGTACTTC	CASSLGRQGLEQYF
NA	TRBJ2-1	TRBV7-2	NA	TGTGCCAGCAGCTTGGGGTCAGGAGGCTACAATGAGCAGTTCTTC	CASSLGSGGYNEQFF
NA	TRBJ2-2	TRBV29-1	NA	TGCAGCGTTGACGGGGGGCACACCGGGGAGCTGTTTTTT	CSVDGGHTGELFF
TRBD1	TRBJ2-4	TRBV7-2	NA	TGTGCCAGCAGCTTAGGTGACAGGGGGCTAAGTCAGTACTTC	CASSLGDRGLSQYF
TRBD1	TRBJ1-1	TRBV5-1	NA	TGCGCCAGCAGCTCGGGACAGTTATTGAACACTGAAGCTTTCTTT	CASSSGQLLNTEAFF
TRBD1	TRBJ2-2	TRBV5-1	NA	TGCGCCAGCAGCACCCACAGGGGGCTGGACACCGGGGAGCTGTTTTTT	CASSTHRGLDTGELFF